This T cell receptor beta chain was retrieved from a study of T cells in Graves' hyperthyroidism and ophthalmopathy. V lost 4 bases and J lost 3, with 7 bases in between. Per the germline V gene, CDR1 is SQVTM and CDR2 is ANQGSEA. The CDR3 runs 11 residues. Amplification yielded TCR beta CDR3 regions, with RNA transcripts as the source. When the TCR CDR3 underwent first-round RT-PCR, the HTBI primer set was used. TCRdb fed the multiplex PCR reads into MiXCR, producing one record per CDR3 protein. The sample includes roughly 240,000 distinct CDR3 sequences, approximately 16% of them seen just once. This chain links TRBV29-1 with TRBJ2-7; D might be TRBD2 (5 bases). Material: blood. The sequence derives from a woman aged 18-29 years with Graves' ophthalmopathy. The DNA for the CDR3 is TGCAGCGTTGTTCGGGGCTACGAGCAGTACTTC. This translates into CSVVRGYEQYF.